This entry lists 30 T cell receptor beta chains sequenced from one sample in a study of identical twins. TCRdb fed the 5' RACE reads into MiXCR, producing one record per CDR3 protein. The sample has 1.5 million to 2 million distinct CDR3 sequences; 25% to 35% are singletons. Specimen: cord blood. The receptors here all came from a newborn girl in good health.

This clonotype has more than one count but fewer than ten. The rearrangement links TRBV5-1 to TRBJ1-2; weak D call: TRBD1 (5 bases). CDR1 SGHRS and CDR2 YFSETQ come from the germline V gene. V lost 0 bases to trimming and J lost 8 bases, with 14 bases between them. CDR3 length: 14 residues. The CDR3 loop is CASSLESGSGGYTF. In DNA form, the CDR3 reads TGCGCCAGCAGCTTGGAGTCAGGGTCGGGCGGCTACACCTTC.

On this clonotype itself: This may be a read error, as it is one base from a much larger clone. This chain uses TRBV18 with TRBJ2-4, with D possibly TRBD2 on 5 matching bases. The better agreement between TRBJ2-5 and the DNA end casts doubt on the J call. Germline values: CDR1 KGHSH, CDR2 LQKENI. The CDR3 extends over 13 amino acids. The CDR3 here is CASSAGSQETQYF. The CDR3 nucleotides are TGTGCCAGCTCAGCGGGCAGCCAAGAGACCCAGTACTTC.

The V call is TRBV6-1, the J call TRBJ2-5; tentatively, D is TRBD2 (6 bases). From germline, CDR1 is MNHNS and CDR2 SASEGT. The germline V and J ends were trimmed by 2 bases and 12 bases, with 13 bases remaining between them. This CDR3 is 12 amino acids long. CDR3: CASSERGGFKYF. The CDR3 coding sequence is TGTGCCAGCAGTGAAAGGGGAGGCTTCAAGTACTTC.

This chain links TRBV10-3 with TRBJ2-2; the D gene is possibly TRBD2 (7 bases). Trimming cost V 3 bases and J 4 bases, with 12 bases left between them. Germline V CDR1 and CDR2: ENHRY, SYGVKD. The CDR3 runs to 15 residues. CDR3: CAISDHREGTGELFF. In DNA, the CDR3 is TGTGCCATCAGTGATCACAGGGAGGGCACCGGGGAGCTGTTTTTT.

This clonotype was found a few times. The J gene is TRBJ2-1, the V gene TRBV5-1, with 8 bases lining up with TRBD2. The length of the CDR3 is 15 residues. V lost 3 bases and J lost 4; bases outside the gene matches: 6. Germline V gene lookup returns CDR1 SGHRS and CDR2 YFSETQ. Written as DNA, the CDR3 is TGCGCCAGCAGCTGCTTAGCGGGATGTTACAATGAGCAGTTCTTC. It is translated as CASSCLAGCYNEQFF. Based on the CDR3 plus reference TRBV5-1 and TRBJ2-1, the full variable domain is KAGVTQTPRYLIKTRGQQVTLSCSPISGHRSVSWYQQTPGQGLQFLFEYFSETQRNKGNFPGRFSGRQFSNSRSEMNVSTLELGDSALYLCASSCLAGCYNEQFFGPGTRLTVL.

This clonotype has more than one count but fewer than ten. V gene TRBV3-1 combines with J gene TRBJ2-4; D is possibly TRBD1 (5 bases). The germline V gene encodes CDR1 LGHDT and CDR2 YNNKEL (reference sequence). The CDR3 has 16 residues. Deletions cut 1 base from V and 2 bases from J, with 12 bases between. CDR3 residues: CASSQVSRTSKNIQYF. Here the CDR3 DNA reads TGTGCCAGCAGCCAAGTGTCTCGGACATCCAAAAACATTCAGTACTTC. The variable domain in full, with the rest retrieved from reference TRBV3-1 and TRBJ2-4, is DTAVSQTPKYLVTQMGNDKSIKCEQNLGHDTMYWYKQDSKKFLKIMFSYNNKELIINETVPNRFSPKSPDKAHLNLHINSLELGDSAVYFCASSQVSRTSKNIQYFGAGTRLSVL.

The chain employs TRBV15 and TRBJ2-1; a possible D gene is TRBD2 (5 bases). The last part of the DNA fits TRBJ2-7 better; the J call may be wrong. Germline CDR1 LNHNV, CDR2 YYDKDF (reference sequence). The CDR3 is 16 residues long. The CDR3 DNA follows: TGTGCCACCAGCAGAGATGGAGGAGCTCCCTACAATGAGCAGTACTTC. Protein sequence: CATSRDGGAPYNEQYF.

The chain links TRBV7-2 to TRBJ2-1; TRBD1 might be the D (6 bases). The CDR3 length is 18 residues. Germline V lookup: CDR1 SGHTA, CDR2 FQGNSA. V lost 2 bases to trimming and J lost 6 bases, with 23 bases between them. The CDR3 sequence: CASSLIPRGTTGGNEQFF. The CDR3 bases are TGTGCCAGCAGCTTAATCCCGAGGGGGACCACTGGTGGCAATGAGCAGTTCTTC.

V usage is TRBV20-1 and J usage is TRBJ1-5; TRBD1 might be the D (6 bases). V lost 3 bases to trimming and J lost 12 bases, with 12 bases between them. The CDR3 consists of 11 residues. Germline V CDR1 and CDR2: DFQATT, SNEGSKA (reference sequence). CDR3 region: CSASAPGHQHF. CDR3 sequence (DNA): TGCAGTGCTAGCGCCCCGGGACACCAGCATTTT.

The chain couples TRBV11-2 to TRBJ2-7; D is ambiguous. Germline CDR1 SGHAT, CDR2 FQNNGV. V lost 2 bases and J 0 bases, leaving 14 bases between the germline ends. This CDR3 spans 16 amino acids. CDR3 DNA: TGTGCCAGCAGCTTATTTCCAGAGATGCGCTCCTACGAGCAGTACTTC. This translates into CASSLFPEMRSYEQYF.

The chain joins TRBV29-1 to TRBJ2-1; the match to TRBD2 covers 8 bases. Germline lookup yields CDR1 SQVTM and CDR2 ANQGSEA. The CDR3 contains 16 residues. The J segment lost 4 bases and the V segment lost 6 bases, leaving 14 bases of the junction unmatched. The CDR3 sequence is CSVTGTRSVAYNEQFF. DNA for the CDR3: TGCAGCGTAACCGGGACTAGGTCGGTCGCTTACAATGAGCAGTTCTTC.

This clonotype was detected only a few times. CDR3 sequence: CASSQVTSGVVQETQYF. As DNA, the CDR3 is TGCGCCAGCAGCCAGGTTACTAGCGGGGTCGTTCAAGAGACCCAGTACTTC. The V gene is TRBV4-1, the J gene TRBJ2-5; 10 nucleotides align to TRBD2. The germline CDR1 and CDR2 sequences are MGHRA and YSYEKL. CDR3 size: 17 residues. Losses at the gene ends were 3 bases for V and 2 bases for J; bases not matched to a gene: 9.

This clonotype showed up just a few times. The chain combines TRBV11-2 with TRBJ2-5; 8 bases align to TRBD2. The CDR3 has 17 amino acids. J gave up 4 bases and V 3 bases, and 13 bases lay outside the gene matches. Germline CDR1 and CDR2: SGHAT and FQNNGV. CDR3 residues: CASSFSGTRGKGETQYF. Here the CDR3 DNA reads TGTGCCAGCAGCTTCTCCGGGACTAGGGGTAAAGGAGAGACCCAGTACTTC.

This clonotype was detected a few times. The chain carries TRBV20-1 and TRBJ2-5; 13 nucleotides align to TRBD2. This CDR3 spans 16 amino acids. J gave up 5 bases and V 0 bases, and 6 bases lay outside the gene matches. Germline CDR1 is DFQATT and CDR2 is SNEGSKA (reference sequence). CDR3 loop: CSARDTPTSGRETQYF. CDR3 nucleotides: TGCAGTGCTAGAGATACCCCGACTAGCGGGAGGGAGACCCAGTACTTC.

The table lists this clonotype with many counts. J is TRBJ1-2 and V is TRBV5-6; TRBD1 matches at 7 bases. CDR1 and CDR2 from the germline V gene are SGHDT and YYEEEE. The CDR3 runs 14 residues. V lost 4 bases to trimming and J lost 1 base; unmatched junction nucleotides: 4. The CDR3 DNA follows: TGTGCCAGCAGCACGGGACAGATTAACTATGGCTACACCTTC. Translated: CASSTGQINYGYTF.

The rearrangement links TRBV6-5 to TRBJ2-4; 7 bases match TRBD2. Germline values: CDR1 MNHEY, CDR2 SVGAGI. With V trimmed by 0 bases and J by 0 bases, 8 bases remained unmatched. The CDR3 has 18 residues. The CDR3 nucleotides read TGTGCCAGCAGTTACTCGAGGGTCGGGGGGATAGCCAAAAACATTCAGTACTTC. This translates into CASSYSRVGGIAKNIQYF.

V and J are TRBV19 and TRBJ2-3; 9 bases are shared with TRBD1. CDR3 length: 15 amino acids. The germline CDR1 and CDR2 sequences are LNHDA and SQIVND (reference sequence). V dropped 3 bases and J dropped 5; count of bases not matched to a gene: 6. CDR3 loop: CASSMETGGEDTQYF. DNA for the CDR3: TGTGCCAGTAGTATGGAAACAGGGGGCGAAGATACGCAGTATTTT.

This clonotype turned up a few times. The rearrangement uses TRBV20-1 and TRBJ2-1, with D perhaps TRBD1 (6 bases). In germline, CDR1 is DFQATT, CDR2 SNEGSKA (reference sequence). The germline V and J ends were trimmed by 2 bases and 0 bases, with 11 bases remaining between them. The CDR3 loop spans 15 amino acids. The CDR3, as DNA: TGCAGTGCTAGACCTTGGACAGTCTCCTACAATGAGCAGTTCTTC. Translation: CSARPWTVSYNEQFF.

This clonotype has a handful of counts. This chain joins TRBV6-1 and TRBJ2-7; a possible D gene is TRBD1 (6 bases). The CDR3 extends over 16 amino acids. V shed 4 bases and J shed 0 bases, with 16 bases lying between them. Germline assignment: CDR1 MNHNS and CDR2 SASEGT. The CDR3 region is CASSGRGLGSSYEQYF. The CDR3 DNA sequence: TGTGCCAGCAGTGGCAGGGGTCTAGGAAGCTCCTACGAGCAGTACTTC.

The chain carries TRBV20-1 and TRBJ1-2, with 8 positions matching TRBD1. Trimming removed 0 bases from V and 4 bases from J; junction bases left unmatched: 4. Per germline, CDR1 DFQATT and CDR2 SNEGSKA (reference sequence). The CDR3 is 14 amino acids. CDR3 nucleotides: TGCAGTGCTAGAGAGGACAGGGTGGGCTATGGCTACACCTTC. Translating it yields CSAREDRVGYGYTF.

This clonotype was found a few times. The J gene is TRBJ2-1, the V gene TRBV20-1; TRBD2 aligns across 9 bases. V was pared by 4 bases and J by 4 bases, with 11 bases of the junction left unmatched. Per the germline V gene, CDR1 is DFQATT and CDR2 is SNEGSKA (reference sequence). CDR3 length: 16 amino acids. The DNA of the CDR3 is TGCAGTGCTACGTTCTTAGCGGGAGAGAATTACAATGAGCAGTTCTTC. It specifies CSATFLAGENYNEQFF.

The rearrangement links TRBV2 to TRBJ2-3; 9 bases fit TRBD2. Trimming removed 3 bases from V and 2 bases from J; junction bases left unmatched: 3. Germline CDR1 and CDR2: SNHLY and FYNNEI. This CDR3 comprises 15 residues. Here the CDR3 reads CASSDLAGLTDTQYF. In DNA form, the CDR3 reads TGTGCCAGCAGTGATCTAGCGGGACTCACAGATACGCAGTATTTT.

The chain couples TRBV20-1 to TRBJ2-5; 13 bases agree with TRBD2. Germline-derived CDR1 and CDR2 are DFQATT and SNEGSKA (reference sequence). The CDR3 is made up of 14 amino acids. With V trimmed by 6 bases and J by 5 bases, 6 bases remained unmatched. Here the CDR3 reads CSAGLAGLSETQYF. CDR3 nucleotide sequence: TGCAGTGCGGGACTAGCGGGGTTGTCTGAGACCCAGTACTTC.

This clonotype has a handful of counts. The chain joins TRBV20-1 to TRBJ2-1; the D is unclear. The V gene lost 5 bases and the J gene lost 0 bases, with 14 bases spanning the gap. The CDR3 is 15 residues long. Looked up from germline, CDR1 is DFQATT and CDR2 is SNEGSKA (reference sequence). This CDR3 reads CSAGRLPSSYNEQFF. CDR3 coding DNA: TGCAGTGCTGGCCGACTCCCGAGCTCCTACAATGAGCAGTTCTTC.

The chain carries TRBV7-2 and TRBJ2-7, with TRBD2 identical over 10 bases. The CDR3 consists of 16 residues. The junction had 11 bases not matched to a gene; V was cut back by 5 bases and J by 4 bases. Per germline, CDR1 SGHTA and CDR2 FQGNSA. The CDR3 reads CASSPTQGLARYEQYF. Here the CDR3 DNA reads TGTGCCAGCAGCCCAACACAGGGACTAGCGCGTTACGAGCAGTACTTC.

This clonotype has at least ten counts. J is TRBJ2-3 and V is TRBV2, with D perhaps matching TRBD2 (5 bases). Germline CDR1 is SNHLY and CDR2 is FYNNEI. The CDR3 loop spans 13 amino acids. V was shortened by 0 bases and J by 13 bases, with 14 bases between the two germline ends. The CDR3 spells CASSEALLAREYF. As DNA, the CDR3 is TGTGCCAGCAGTGAAGCGCTTCTAGCAAGAGAGTATTTT.

This chain links TRBV10-3 with TRBJ2-3, with 9 bases that match TRBD1. CDR1 and CDR2 (germline): ENHRY, SYGVKD. This CDR3 contains 15 residues. Trimming at V came to 6 bases and at J to 3 bases, leaving 7 bases not matched to a gene. The CDR3 nucleotides are TGTGCCATCAGGACGGACAGGGGTTGGACAGATACGCAGTATTTT. This translates into CAIRTDRGWTDTQYF.

The V call is TRBV7-2, the J call TRBJ1-4; D is uncertain. V dropped 3 bases and J dropped 4 bases, with 9 bases sitting between them. The CDR3 loop spans 14 amino acids. Germline values: CDR1 SGHTA, CDR2 FQGNSA. DNA of the CDR3: TGTGCCAGCAGCTTCCGGCCAGATAATGAAAAACTGTTTTTT. Amino acid sequence: CASSFRPDNEKLFF.

The sample holds a few counts of this clonotype. The gene calls are TRBV21-1 and TRBJ1-2; the D call of TRBD1 is as the table states it, not checked on the DNA. TRBV21-1 is flagged as a pseudogene. CDR3 length: 14 amino acids. The CDR3 DNA follows: TGTGCCAGCAGCAAACTGGACAGCGATTATGGCTACACCTTC. Translation gives CASSKLDSDYGYTF.

The V call is TRBV5-5, the J call TRBJ2-1, with 12 positions matching TRBD2. The end of the DNA is better explained by TRBJ2-7, so the J call may be wrong. Germline CDR1 SGHKS, CDR2 YYEKEE (reference sequence). This CDR3 spans 18 amino acids. In DNA, the CDR3 is TGTGCCAGCAGCTTTCGGACTAGCGGGGTCCTGTCCTACAATGAGCAGTACTTC. Translated: CASSFRTSGVLSYNEQYF.